One T cell receptor (beta chain) is described in this entry. Its matching antigen is unknown. Germline CDR1 GTSNPN, CDR2 SVGIG (reference sequence). The V and J ends lost 8 bases and 0 bases, in that order; junction bases with no gene match: 2. The CDR3 has 14 residues. Treatment of the sample: oral pan-JAK inhibitor, 5-10 mg twice daily. The entry originates in a study of CD8+ T cells in alopecia areata. Study outcomes and limitations: Tofacitinib significantly brought down scalp clonality and expanded CD8+ clones among top 100.

RNA was isolated and reverse transcribed to cDNA, the sequencing template. Profiled with immunoSEQ multiplex PCR; TCRdb holds only in-frame clones, not every one. This table has some 170,000 clones, 58% appearing once. The genes are TRBV30 and TRBJ1-3, with TRBD1 matching over 12 bases. The sequence was collected from a human donor with alopecia areata. The sequences come from CD4+ T cells sorted from blood, collected between weeks 55 and 70, from a patient treated with tofacitinib. CDR3: CAGTGGYSGNTIYF. CDR3 sequence (DNA): TGTGCCGGGACAGGGGGCTACTCTGGAAACACCATATATTTT.